This TCR beta chain was sequenced for a study of OX40 agonist ivuxolimab in advanced cancers. CDR1 is SNHLY, CDR2 FYNNEI, per germline. The CDR3 totals 14 residues. V dropped 4 bases and J dropped 2 bases, with 9 bases sitting between them. The method was immunoSEQ multiplex PCR; TCRdb's version includes in-frame clones alone and lacks a portion of them. The sample holds about 120,000 clones, approximately 92% seen once. Details on this clone: Its antigen is not known.

Study-level results: In the 0.1 to 3.0 mg/kg range, CD4+ and CD8+ blood T cells had expanded clonally by week 6. CD4+ T cells averaged fewer expanded clones than CD8+ T cells.

The TCR comes from an adult with an advanced solid tumor such as melanoma, head and neck, liver or kidney cancer. The chain joins TRBV2 to TRBJ1-3, with D unresolved. The sample consisted of CD4+ or CD8+ T cells sorted from blood, taken in a trial of the OX40 agonist ivuxolimab. Written as DNA, the CDR3 is TGTGCCAGCAGTGGGTCGCTCGCTGGAAACACCATATATTTT. Its translation: CASSGSLAGNTIYF.